The table lists the clone carrying this TCR beta chain with a few counts. Its antigen is as yet unknown. Trimming took 6 bases from V and 5 from J; bases not matched to a gene: 9. Germline lookup yields CDR1 MNHEY and CDR2 SVGAGI. The CDR3 runs 15 residues. The sample is drawn from a study of beta chain features in type 1 diabetes. Cells sorted by CD45RO/CCR7/CD25/CD127/CD95/CD27 comprised CD4+ naive, central memory, regulatory and stem cell-like memory cells. Sequencing targeted expressed TCRB transcripts, as all isolated RNA had been reverse transcribed. Assay used: immunoSEQ multiplex PCR; TCRdb lists only in-frame clones, some missing. The data show some 500,000 clones, around 10% seen once. Regarding the study as a whole: Among all four CD4+ subsets, Type 1 diabetes patients had TCRB CDR3s that were moderately but significantly shorter.

The sequenced material came from naive CD4+ T cells from blood. The J gene is TRBJ1-2, the V gene TRBV6-5; 10 bases are shared with TRBD1. The sequence derives from a woman in her late teens or twenties in good health. This chain's CDR3 is CASRRRDRGKYGYTF. The DNA of the CDR3 is TGTGCCAGCAGGCGCCGGGACAGGGGAAAGTATGGCTACACCTTC.